Listed here are 2 T cell receptor beta chains from one sample, sequenced in a study of blood T cell repertoires in COVID-19. Generated by immunoSEQ multiplex PCR, the TCRdb table keeps only in-frame clones and is missing some. There are about 430,000 clones in the sample; about 88% occur only once, and 1.2% to 1.5% lies in the top ten. Source material: PBMCs or T cells enriched from blood (not recorded which). The receptors were gathered from a woman aged 18-35 years who had been exposed to COVID-19.

The V gene is TRBV7-9, the J gene TRBJ2-2; no reliable D call. V was clipped by 3 bases and J by 2 bases, with 10 bases between them. Germline assignment: CDR1 SEHNR and CDR2 FQNEAQ (reference sequence). The CDR3 totals 15 residues. CDR3 sequence (DNA): TGTGCCAGCAGCTTCGGCCAGGTCAACACCGGGGAGCTGTTTTTT. This translates into CASSFGQVNTGELFF.

CDR3 sequence: CASSLAGTGDGYTF. In nucleotides, the CDR3 is TGTGCCAGCAGCTTAGCCGGGACAGGGGATGGCTACACCTTC. The chain combines TRBV5-6 with TRBJ1-2; 10 nucleotides agree with TRBD1. Germline V gene data show CDR1 as SGHDT and CDR2 as YYEEEE. This CDR3 has 14 amino acids. V was clipped by 2 bases and J by 6 bases; unmatched bases: 4.